These T cell receptor beta chains were read from a single sample in a study of blood T cell repertoires in COVID-19. TCRdb keeps only in-frame clones here, not all; method: immunoSEQ multiplex PCR. In the table there are about 210,000 clones, 84% of which are singletons. The sample taken for sequencing was PBMCs or T cells enriched from blood (not recorded which). Receptors were obtained from a woman aged 25 to 39 who had been exposed to COVID-19. The CDR3 runs from the conserved cysteine through the conserved F or W. A D gene is named only where the DNA matches it firmly. Rows may omit the clone size; those that give it use once, few, many or a size class.

V gene	clone size	J gene	D gene	CDR3 protein	CDR3 DNA
TRBV5-1	.	TRBJ1-1	TRBD1	CASSIPGQGFPNTEAFF	TGCGCCAGCAGCATACCGGGACAGGGGTTCCCGAACACTGAAGCTTTCTTT
TRBV30	few	TRBJ1-2	.	CAWIPPSRSKGYTF	TGTGCCTGGATCCCACCCTCGCGGAGTAAAGGCTACACCTTC
TRBV27	once	TRBJ1-6	.	CASSLLVSRSPLHF	TGTGCCAGCAGTTTGTTGGTCTCTAGGTCACCCCTCCACTTT
TRBV7-9	.	TRBJ1-2	.	CASSLEGRVSYGYTF	TGTGCCAGCAGCTTAGAGGGCAGGGTTTCCTATGGCTACACCTTC
TRBV10-1	.	TRBJ2-1	TRBD2	CASSESMGGGIDEQFF	TGCGCCAGCAGTGAGTCAATGGGCGGGGGGATCGATGAGCAGTTCTTC
TRBV28	.	TRBJ1-1	TRBD1	CASIGQGKTEAFF	TGTGCCAGCATTGGACAGGGGAAAACTGAAGCTTTCTTT
TRBV3-1/TRBV3-2	.	TRBJ1-2	TRBD1	CASSQEGDRNYGYTF	TGTGCCAGCAGCCAAGAGGGGGACAGGAATTATGGCTACACCTTC
TRBV2	.	TRBJ1-5	.	CASSEGGGVYSNQPQHF	TGTGCCAGCAGTGAAGGAGGCGGCGTATATAGCAATCAGCCCCAGCATTTT
TRBV7-3	.	TRBJ1-1	TRBD1	CASVDRRAPTEAFF	TGTGCCAGCGTGGACAGGCGGGCCCCCACTGAAGCTTTCTTT
TRBV5-8	few	TRBJ1-2	TRBD1	CASSSQANRQGGIFGYTF	TGTGCCAGCAGCTCCCAAGCGAACCGACAGGGGGGTATATTTGGCTACACCTTC
TRBV27	.	TRBJ2-2	.	CASSQELPGWGGELFF	TGTGCCAGCAGCCAAGAGCTGCCAGGGTGGGGCGGGGAGCTGTTTTTT
TRBV7-8	.	TRBJ1-2	.	CASSTGGGGGYTF	TGTGCCAGCAGCACCGGTGGGGGAGGTGGCTACACCTTC
TRBV12-5	.	TRBJ2-7	.	CASGLDSYEQYF	TGTGCTAGTGGTTTAGACAGCTACGAGCAGTACTTC
TRBV4-3	.	TRBJ1-2	TRBD1	CASSQDLRDSYGYTF	TGCGCCAGCAGCCAAGACTTGCGGGACAGCTATGGCTACACCTTC
TRBV6-5	once	TRBJ1-1	TRBD1	CASSYGDRGDTEAFF	TGTGCCAGCAGTTACGGGGACAGGGGTGACACTGAAGCTTTCTTT
TRBV18	.	TRBJ2-5	TRBD2	CASSPGLAGGQETQYF	TGTGCCAGCTCACCAGGACTAGCGGGGGGACAAGAGACCCAGTACTTC
TRBV30	.	TRBJ1-1	TRBD1	CAWIYRTGDQEAFF	TGTGCCTGGATTTATCGGACAGGGGATCAAGAGGCTTTCTTT
TRBV10-3	.	TRBJ1-1	.	CAITGLGNTEAFF	TGTGCCATTACAGGGCTTGGGAACACTGAAGCTTTCTTT
TRBV7-9	once	TRBJ2-6	.	CASCRGSGANVLTF	TGTGCCAGCTGTCGGGGGTCTGGGGCCAACGTCCTGACTTTC
TRBV5-5	.	TRBJ2-5	TRBD1	CASSPGPQGVETQYF	TGTGCCAGCAGCCCTGGCCCACAGGGGGTGGAGACCCAGTACTTC
TRBV7-9	.	TRBJ1-6	.	CASSLELRDSPLHF	TGTGCCAGCAGCTTAGAACTACGGGATTCACCCCTCCACTTT
TRBV12-5	.	TRBJ2-3	.	CASGFGGGEADTQYF	TGTGCTAGTGGTTTCGGCGGGGGCGAAGCAGATACGCAGTATTTT
TRBV2	few	TRBJ1-1	.	CASEMPGGAFF	TGTGCCAGCGAAATGCCCGGGGGGGCTTTCTTT
TRBV19	.	TRBJ2-3	.	CASSIWALNPRDTQYF	TGTGCCAGTAGTATTTGGGCCTTGAATCCAAGGGATACGCAGTATTTT
TRBV18	.	TRBJ1-6	TRBD1	CASSPLTTGGNSPLHF	TGTGCCAGCTCACCTCTAACGACAGGGGGAAATTCACCCCTCCACTTT
TRBV7-2	.	TRBJ2-5	TRBD2	CASSPRLAGRVETQYF	TGTGCCAGCAGCCCCCGGTTAGCGGGGAGGGTGGAGACCCAGTACTTC
TRBV29-1	.	TRBJ1-2	.	CSVGSQGTYGYTF	TGCAGCGTTGGCTCCCAGGGGACCTATGGCTACACCTTC
TRBV9	.	TRBJ1-2	TRBD1	CASSEFAGTGSYGYTF	TGTGCCAGCAGCGAGTTCGCCGGGACAGGGAGCTATGGCTACACCTTC
TRBV5-4	.	TRBJ2-3	TRBD1	CASSPGQTSTDTQYF	TGTGCCAGCAGCCCGGGACAGACTAGCACAGATACGCAGTATTTT
TRBV7-9	.	TRBJ1-1	.	CASSLPQGPNTEAFF	TGTGCCAGCAGCTTGCCCCAGGGGCCGAACACTGAAGCTTTCTTT
TRBV7-8	.	TRBJ2-7	TRBD1	CASSLGRDRFSYEQYF	TGTGCCAGCAGCTTAGGCCGGGACAGATTTTCCTACGAGCAGTACTTC
TRBV11-2	.	TRBJ2-2	.	CASSSRSSGGAGELFF	TGTGCCAGCAGTTCTCGTAGTAGCGGTGGCGCCGGGGAGCTGTTTTTT
TRBV19	.	TRBJ1-6	.	CASSRDSPLHF	TGTGCCAGTAGCAGGGATTCACCCCTCCACTTT
TRBV5-1	.	TRBJ1-3	.	CASSSQGNSGNTIYF	TGCGCCAGCAGCTCCCAGGGTAACTCTGGAAACACCATATATTTT
TRBV7-8	.	TRBJ2-5	.	CASSPPGSQETQYF	TGTGCCAGCAGCCCCCCAGGTTCCCAAGAGACCCAGTACTTC
TRBV5-4	once	TRBJ2-5	.	CASSSPFSEYQETQYF	TGTGCCAGCAGCTCTCCGTTTAGCGAGTACCAAGAGACCCAGTACTTC
TRBV7-8	.	TRBJ1-5	.	CASGEAQGQPQHF	TGTGCCAGCGGCGAGGCTCAGGGTCAGCCCCAGCATTTT
TRBV3-1/TRBV3-2	many	TRBJ2-1	TRBD2	CASSLPGTSNNEQFF	TGTGCCAGCAGCCTCCCCGGGACTAGCAACAATGAGCAGTTCTTC
TRBV21-1	.	TRBJ1-4	.	CASSESRDRGLYEKLFF	TGTGCCAGCAGTGAATCCCGGGACAGGGGGCTTTATGAAAAACTGTTTTTT
TRBV3-1/TRBV3-2	.	TRBJ1-5	.	CASSQDLSDIQPQHF	TGTGCCAGCAGCCAAGATCTATCGGACATTCAGCCCCAGCATTTT
TRBV7-9	.	TRBJ1-1	.	CASSLASRNTEAFF	TGTGCCAGCAGCTTAGCGTCCAGGAACACTGAAGCTTTCTTT
TRBV3-1/TRBV3-2	.	TRBJ1-5	.	CASSPSGWRGRSISQPQHF	TGTGCCAGCAGCCCAAGTGGTTGGCGGGGGCGATCGATCAGTCAGCCCCAGCATTTT
TRBV5-1	.	TRBJ2-3	TRBD2	CASSSPGGTSSDTQYF	TGCGCCAGCAGCTCTCCCGGGGGGACTAGCTCAGATACGCAGTATTTT
TRBV3-1/TRBV3-2	.	TRBJ2-3	TRBD2	CASSPSLAGYTDTQYF	TGTGCCAGCAGTCCCTCTCTAGCGGGGTACACAGATACGCAGTATTTT
TRBV5-8	.	TRBJ2-7	TRBD1	CASSLGTGATGSSYEQYF	TGTGCCAGCAGCCTCGGGACAGGGGCGACGGGGAGCTCCTACGAGCAGTACTTC
TRBV15	.	TRBJ1-1	.	CATSRKQDTEAFF	TGTGCCACCAGCAGAAAGCAGGACACTGAAGCTTTCTTT
TRBV5-4	.	TRBJ1-4	.	CASSLMGGNEKLFF	TGTGCCAGCAGCTTGATGGGGGGTAACGAAAAACTGTTTTTT
TRBV4-1	once	TRBJ2-3	TRBD2	CASSYRTSGADTQYF	TGCGCCAGCAGCTACCGGACTAGCGGGGCAGATACGCAGTATTTT
TRBV9	.	TRBJ1-2	.	CASSPYQTMKITF	TGTGCCAGCAGCCCTTATCAAACTATGAAGATCACCTTC
TRBV9	.	TRBJ2-1	.	CASSLQSSYNEQFF	TGTGCCAGCAGCCTACAGAGCTCCTACAATGAGCAGTTCTTC
TRBV6-5	.	TRBJ1-1	TRBD1	CASRPGQGAEAFF	TGTGCCAGCAGACCAGGACAGGGGGCTGAAGCTTTCTTT
TRBV30	.	TRBJ2-7	TRBD1	CAWSASDRGYEQYF	TGTGCCTGGAGTGCCAGCGACAGGGGCTACGAGCAGTACTTC
TRBV6-5	.	TRBJ1-1	TRBD1	CASKTTGTNTEAFF	TGTGCCAGCAAAACGACAGGGACTAACACTGAAGCTTTCTTT
TRBV18	.	TRBJ2-6	TRBD1	CASSPQGQVPGANVLTF	TGTGCCAGCTCACCGCAAGGACAGGTCCCCGGGGCCAACGTCCTGACTTTC